This section outlines one T cell receptor beta chain sequence together with its context. The sample is drawn from a study of shared clonotypes between healthy human individuals. This CDR3 region has 14 residues. The ends were cut back, 1 base at V and 2 bases at J, with 10 bases in the middle. Germline assignment: CDR1 GTSNPN and CDR2 SVGIG (reference sequence). Sequencing used immunoSEQ multiplex PCR; TCRdb keeps in-frame clones, though not all of them. The sample records 2 million to 2.5 million clones, over 85% being singletons. Material: naive CD4+ T cells from PBMCs. Subset meaning: CD45RA+ positively selected. The clonotype originates from a man between 18 and 35 years old in good health. Some clones in this sample may be carry-over from other donors' samples. The gene calls are TRBV30 and TRBJ2-3, with D possibly TRBD2 on 6 matching bases. The DNA of the CDR3 is TGTGCCTGGAGTGGTGCGGGGATCACAGATACGCAGTATTTT. Translating gives CAWSGAGITDTQYF. Looking up the rest from reference TRBV30 and TRBJ2-3 gives the full variable domain: SQTIHQWPATLVQPVGSPLSLECTVEGTSNPNLYWYRQAAGRGLQLLFYSVGIGQISSEVPQNLSASRPQDRQFILSSKKLLLSDSGFYLCAWSGAGITDTQYFGPGTRLTVL.